This T cell receptor beta chain was retrieved from a study of graft-versus-host responses after intestinal transplantation. Across the whole study: Multivisceral, liver-intestinal, or isolated intestinal grafts went to recipients.

The study plated around 200,000 CFSE-labeled responders with around 200,000 irradiated, violet-dye-labeled stimulators. The table came from immunoSEQ multiplex PCR; TCRdb's copy has only in-frame clones and leaves some out. Of thousands of clones in the sample, approximately 30% were seen once. This clone showed up just a few times. The germline CDR1 and CDR2 sequences are MNHEY and SVGAGI. V gave up 6 bases and J gave up 5 bases, with 11 bases separating them. CDR3 length: 13 residues. Study-level findings and limits: The authors found GvH clones in recipient marrow, some appearing first in ileum or blood.

The chain combines TRBV6-5 with TRBJ2-1, with D possibly matching TRBD2 (6 bases). This TCR was recovered from a human patient who was an organ donor for intestinal transplantation. The input for sequencing was alloreactive CD8+ T cells from a mixed lymphocyte reaction culture, taken before transplantation. Subset defined: CFSE-low proliferating T cells sorted from roughly 6-day pre-transplant mixed lymphocyte reaction (GvH or HvG direction). CDR3 amino acids: CASSEPGDNEQFF. The CDR3 DNA reads as TGTGCCAGCAGCGAACCGGGAGACAATGAGCAGTTCTTC.